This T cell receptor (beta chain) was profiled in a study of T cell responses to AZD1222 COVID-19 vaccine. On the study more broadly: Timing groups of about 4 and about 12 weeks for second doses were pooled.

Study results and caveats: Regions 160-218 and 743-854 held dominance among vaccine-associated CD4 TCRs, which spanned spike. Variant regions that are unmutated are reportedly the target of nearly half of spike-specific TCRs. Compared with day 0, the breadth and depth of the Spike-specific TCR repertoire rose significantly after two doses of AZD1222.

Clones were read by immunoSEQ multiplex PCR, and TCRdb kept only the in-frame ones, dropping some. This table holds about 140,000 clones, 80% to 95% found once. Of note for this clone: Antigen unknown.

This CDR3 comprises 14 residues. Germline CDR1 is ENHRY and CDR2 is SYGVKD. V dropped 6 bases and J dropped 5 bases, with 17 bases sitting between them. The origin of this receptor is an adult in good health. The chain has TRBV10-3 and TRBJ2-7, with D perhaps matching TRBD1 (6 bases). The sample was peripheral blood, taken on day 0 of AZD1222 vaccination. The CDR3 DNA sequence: TGTGCCATCAGGAGACAGGCGTCCCAGGACGAGCAGTACTTC. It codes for CAIRRQASQDEQYF.